This T cell receptor beta chain was observed in a study of shared clonotypes between healthy human individuals. Trimming removed 1 base from V and 6 bases from J, with 8 bases in between. Germline CDR1 reads SGHKS; CDR2 reads YYEKEE (reference sequence). The length of the CDR3 is 13 residues. Details on this clone: What it binds is not known.

Produced via immunoSEQ multiplex PCR; TCRdb's table is partial and in-frame only. The repertoire holds about 680,000 clones, with around 92% as singletons. The study's findings and limits: As a rule, naive subsets had a larger estimated richness than memory subsets. Of the naive CD4 clonotypes, roughly 5% were shared across four donors.

Positively selected for CCR7, the CD45RO-negative cells used as naive CD8 cells excluded terminally differentiated effector memory CD45RA+ cells. Healthy HIV-negative adults with no recent acute infections or vaccinations were recruited as donors. The chain combines TRBV5-5 with TRBJ2-1; D is undetermined. The receptor was isolated from a man aged 25-40 years in good health. The sample was naive CD8+ T cells sorted from blood. This CDR3 is CASSLFWGNEQFF. For the CDR3, the DNA is TGTGCCAGCAGCTTGTTCTGGGGCAATGAGCAGTTCTTC.